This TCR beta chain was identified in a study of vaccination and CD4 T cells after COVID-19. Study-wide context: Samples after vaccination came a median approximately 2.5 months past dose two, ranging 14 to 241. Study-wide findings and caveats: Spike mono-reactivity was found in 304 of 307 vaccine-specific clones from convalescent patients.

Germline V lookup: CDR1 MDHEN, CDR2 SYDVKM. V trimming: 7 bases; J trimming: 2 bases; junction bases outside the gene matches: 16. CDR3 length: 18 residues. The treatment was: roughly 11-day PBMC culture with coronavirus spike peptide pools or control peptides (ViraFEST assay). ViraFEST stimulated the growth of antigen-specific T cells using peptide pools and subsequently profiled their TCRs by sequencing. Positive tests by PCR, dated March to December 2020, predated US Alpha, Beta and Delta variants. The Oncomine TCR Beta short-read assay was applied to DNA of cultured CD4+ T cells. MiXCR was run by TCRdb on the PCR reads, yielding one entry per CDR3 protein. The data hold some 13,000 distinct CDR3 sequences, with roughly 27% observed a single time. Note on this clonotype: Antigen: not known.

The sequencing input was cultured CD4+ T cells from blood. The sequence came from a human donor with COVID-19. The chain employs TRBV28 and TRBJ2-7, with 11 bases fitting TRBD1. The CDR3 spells CASTPPGTGGPPTYEQYF. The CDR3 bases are TGTGCCAGCACCCCACCCGGGACAGGGGGGCCTCCAACCTACGAGCAGTACTTC.